The entry below describes one T cell receptor beta chain. This specimen comes from a study of shared clonotypes between healthy human individuals. Sequenced by immunoSEQ multiplex PCR; TCRdb stores in-frame clones only, minus some. The sample includes more than 450,000 clones, around 79% seen only once; the top ten take roughly 13%. The germline gives CDR1 SEHNR, CDR2 FQNEAQ (reference sequence). The CDR3 extends over 15 amino acids. Trimming shortened V by 2 bases and J by 6 bases, and 14 bases separated the two germline ends. The source of this sequence is a woman aged 40-49 years in good health. Some clones in this sample may be carry-over from other donors' samples. Sequencing was performed on PBMCs. The V call is TRBV7-9, the J call TRBJ2-1; the D gene is possibly TRBD2 (5 bases). This chain's CDR3 is CASSLLLPTINEQFF. In DNA, the CDR3 is TGTGCCAGCAGCTTATTATTACCGACTATCAATGAGCAGTTCTTC.